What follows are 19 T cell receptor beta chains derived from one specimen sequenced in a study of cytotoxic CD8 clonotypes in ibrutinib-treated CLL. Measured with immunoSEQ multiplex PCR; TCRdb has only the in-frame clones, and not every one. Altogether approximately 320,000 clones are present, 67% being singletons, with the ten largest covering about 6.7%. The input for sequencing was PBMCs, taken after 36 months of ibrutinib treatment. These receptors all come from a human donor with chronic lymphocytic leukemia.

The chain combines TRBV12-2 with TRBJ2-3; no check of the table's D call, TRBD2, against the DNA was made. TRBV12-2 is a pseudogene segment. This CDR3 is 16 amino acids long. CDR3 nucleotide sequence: TGTGCAAGTCGCTTAGTAAGCGGGAGGGGGACAGATACGCAGTATTTT. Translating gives CASRLVSGRGTDTQYF.

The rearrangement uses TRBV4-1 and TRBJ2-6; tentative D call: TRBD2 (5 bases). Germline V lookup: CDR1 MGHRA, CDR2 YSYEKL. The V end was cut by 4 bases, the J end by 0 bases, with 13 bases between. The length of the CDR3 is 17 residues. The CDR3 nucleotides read TGCGCCAGCAGCCTCCGGGGTTTCTTCTCTGGGGCCAACGTCCTGACTTTC. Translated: CASSLRGFFSGANVLTF.

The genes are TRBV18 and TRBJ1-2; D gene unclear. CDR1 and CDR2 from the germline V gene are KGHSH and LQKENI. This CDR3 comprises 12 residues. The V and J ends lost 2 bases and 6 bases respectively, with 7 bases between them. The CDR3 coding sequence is TGTGCCAGCTCACCATCGGGTGATGGCTACACCTTC. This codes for CASSPSGDGYTF.

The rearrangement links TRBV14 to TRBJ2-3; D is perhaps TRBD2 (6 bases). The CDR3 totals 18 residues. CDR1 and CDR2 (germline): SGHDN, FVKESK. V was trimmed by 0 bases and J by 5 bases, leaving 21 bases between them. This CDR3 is CASSQEGASEGQGDTQYF. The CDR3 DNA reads TGTGCCAGCAGCCAAGAAGGAGCTAGCGAGGGCCAGGGAGATACGCAGTATTTT.

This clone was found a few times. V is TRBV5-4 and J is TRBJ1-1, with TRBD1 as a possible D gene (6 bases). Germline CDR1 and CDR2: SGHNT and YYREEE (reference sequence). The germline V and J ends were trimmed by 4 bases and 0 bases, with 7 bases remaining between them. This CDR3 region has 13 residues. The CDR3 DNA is TGTGCCAGCAGCAGGACAGTGAACACTGAAGCTTTCTTT. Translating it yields CASSRTVNTEAFF.

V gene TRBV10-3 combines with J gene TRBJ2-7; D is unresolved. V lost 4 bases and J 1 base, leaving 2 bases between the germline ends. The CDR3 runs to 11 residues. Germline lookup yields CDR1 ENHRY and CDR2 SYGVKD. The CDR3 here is CAISGSYEQYF. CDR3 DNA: TGTGCCATCAGTGGTTCCTACGAGCAGTACTTC.

The CDR3 region has the DNA TGTGCCAGCAGCGTATACGGGAGCGGGTTATTTGAGCAGTTCTTC. It specifies CASSVYGSGLFEQFF. The chain couples TRBV9 to TRBJ2-1, with D maybe TRBD2 (6 bases). The germline V gene encodes CDR1 SGDLS and CDR2 YYNGEE. The CDR3 loop spans 15 amino acids. V was clipped by 1 base and J by 9 bases, with 17 bases between them.

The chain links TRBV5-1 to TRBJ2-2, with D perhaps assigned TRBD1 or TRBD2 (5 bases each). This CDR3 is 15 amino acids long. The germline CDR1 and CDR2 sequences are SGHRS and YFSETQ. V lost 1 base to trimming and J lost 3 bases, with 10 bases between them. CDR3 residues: CASSLTRGDTGELFF. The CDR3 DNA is TGCGCCAGCAGCTTGACGAGAGGGGACACCGGGGAGCTGTTTTTT.

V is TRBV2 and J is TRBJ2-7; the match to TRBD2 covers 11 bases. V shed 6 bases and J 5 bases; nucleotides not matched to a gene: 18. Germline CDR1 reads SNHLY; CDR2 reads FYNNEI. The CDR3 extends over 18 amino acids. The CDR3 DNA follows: TGTGCCAGCAGATCCGCACTAGCGGGAGTGTCCCCGGCAAACGAGCAGTACTTC. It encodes CASRSALAGVSPANEQYF.

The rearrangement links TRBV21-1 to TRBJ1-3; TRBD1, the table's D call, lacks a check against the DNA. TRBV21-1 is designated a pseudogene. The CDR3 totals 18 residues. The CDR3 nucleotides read TGTGCCAGCAGCGGGAGAGACAGGGAAAATATCTCTGGAAACACCATATATTTT. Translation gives CASSGRDRENISGNTIYF.

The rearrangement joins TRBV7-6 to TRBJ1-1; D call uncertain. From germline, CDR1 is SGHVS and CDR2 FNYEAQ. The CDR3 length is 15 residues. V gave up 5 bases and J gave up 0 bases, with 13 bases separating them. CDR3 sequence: CASSSGPLMNTEAFF. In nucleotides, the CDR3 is TGTGCCAGCAGCAGCGGACCTTTGATGAACACTGAAGCTTTCTTT.

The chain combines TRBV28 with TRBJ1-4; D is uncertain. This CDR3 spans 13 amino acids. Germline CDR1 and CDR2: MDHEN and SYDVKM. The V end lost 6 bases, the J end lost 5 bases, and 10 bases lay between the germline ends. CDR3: CASRAWGNEKLFF. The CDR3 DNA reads TGTGCCAGCAGGGCGTGGGGAAATGAAAAACTGTTTTTT. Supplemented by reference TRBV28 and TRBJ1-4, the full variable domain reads DVKVTQSSRYLVKRTGEKVFLECVQDMDHENMFWYRQDPGLGLRLIYFSYDVKMKEKGDIPEGYSVSREKKERFSLILESASTNQTSMYLCASRAWGNEKLFFGSGTQLSVL.

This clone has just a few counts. The CDR3 nucleotides read TGTGCCAGCCCCGCCCCGGGGGAGAACACTGAAGCTTTCTTT. This translates into CASPAPGENTEAFF. The V and J genes are TRBV9 and TRBJ1-1, with D perhaps matching TRBD1 (5 bases). CDR3 size: 14 residues. Trimming removed 7 bases from V and 1 base from J, with 14 bases in between. Germline CDR1 and CDR2: SGDLS and YYNGEE.

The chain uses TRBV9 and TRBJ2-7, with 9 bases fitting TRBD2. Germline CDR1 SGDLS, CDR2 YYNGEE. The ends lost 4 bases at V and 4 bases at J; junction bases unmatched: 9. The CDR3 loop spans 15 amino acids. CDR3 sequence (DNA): TGTGCCAGCAGCCCAGTGGCAGCGGGAGGATACGAGCAGTACTTC. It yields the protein CASSPVAAGGYEQYF.

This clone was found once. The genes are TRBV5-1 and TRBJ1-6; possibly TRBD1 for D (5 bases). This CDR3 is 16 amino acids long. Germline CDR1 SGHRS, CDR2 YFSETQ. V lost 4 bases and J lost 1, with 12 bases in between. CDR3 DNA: TGCGCCAGCAGCCCGGGGGGGGTGTCCTATAATTCACCCCTCCACTTT. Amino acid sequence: CASSPGGVSYNSPLHF.

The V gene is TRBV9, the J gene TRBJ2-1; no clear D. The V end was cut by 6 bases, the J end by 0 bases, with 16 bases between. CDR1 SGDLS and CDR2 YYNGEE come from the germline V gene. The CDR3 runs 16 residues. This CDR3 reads CASTSPVDSSYNEQFF. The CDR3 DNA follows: TGTGCCAGCACCTCGCCGGTAGATAGCTCCTACAATGAGCAGTTCTTC.

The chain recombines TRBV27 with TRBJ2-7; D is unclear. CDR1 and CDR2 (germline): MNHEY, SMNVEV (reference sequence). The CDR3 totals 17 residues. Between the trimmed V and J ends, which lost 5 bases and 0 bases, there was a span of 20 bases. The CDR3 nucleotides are TGTGCCAGCAGTCCTACATTCCACGGACGTAGCTCCTACGAGCAGTACTTC. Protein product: CASSPTFHGRSSYEQYF.

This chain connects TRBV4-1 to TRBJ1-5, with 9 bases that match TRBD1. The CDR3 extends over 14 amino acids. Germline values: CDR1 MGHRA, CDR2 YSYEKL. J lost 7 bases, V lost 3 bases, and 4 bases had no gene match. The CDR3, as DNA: TGCGCCAGCAGCCATGTGGGACAGGGCCAGCCCCAGCATTTT. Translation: CASSHVGQGQPQHF.

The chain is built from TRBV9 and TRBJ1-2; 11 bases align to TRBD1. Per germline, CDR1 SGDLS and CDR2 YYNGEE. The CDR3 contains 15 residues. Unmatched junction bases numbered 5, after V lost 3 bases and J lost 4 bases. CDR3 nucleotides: TGTGCCAGCAGCGGAGGACAGGGGGCCTTCTATGGCTACACCTTC. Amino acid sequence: CASSGGQGAFYGYTF. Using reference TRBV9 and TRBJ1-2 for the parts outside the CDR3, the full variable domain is DSGVTQTPKHLITATGQRVTLRCSPRSGDLSVYWYQQSLDQGLQFLIQYYNGEERAKGNILERFSAQQFPDLHSELNLSSLELGDSALYFCASSGGQGAFYGYTFGSGTRLTVV.